This passage covers 15 T cell receptor beta chains from one sample sequenced in a study of shared clonotypes between healthy human individuals. Produced via immunoSEQ multiplex PCR; TCRdb's table is partial and in-frame only. The sample contains about 1 million clones, more than 65% of which appear only once. The sequenced material came from memory CD4+ T cells sorted from blood. Subset reported: CD45RA-negative fraction. The source is a young man in good health.

This clone was observed a few times. J is TRBJ1-1 and V is TRBV2, with 10 bases aligning to TRBD1. This CDR3 region has 15 residues. The germline V gene has CDR1 SNHLY and CDR2 FYNNEI. V shed 4 bases, J shed 5 bases, and the junction held 7 bases outside the gene matches. The CDR3 reads CASSASRTGGTEAFF. The CDR3 coding sequence is TGTGCCAGCAGTGCAAGTCGGACAGGGGGAACTGAAGCTTTCTTT.

This clone appeared a few times. The CDR3 DNA sequence: TGTGCCAGCAGAAGACAGGGGACGGGCTATGGCTACACCTTC. Translation: CASRRQGTGYGYTF. This chain connects TRBV9 to TRBJ1-2; TRBD1 aligns across 8 bases. The CDR3 spans 14 residues. V shed 5 bases and J 4 bases; nucleotides not matched to a gene: 7. CDR1 and CDR2 from the germline V gene are SGDLS and YYNGEE.

The chain links TRBV7-2 to TRBJ2-4, with D perhaps TRBD2 (6 bases). Germline values: CDR1 SGHTA, CDR2 FQGNSA. The CDR3 sequence is 12 residues long. Between the trimmed V and J ends, which lost 5 bases and 10 bases, there was a span of 12 bases. The CDR3 region has the DNA TGTGCCAGCAGCAGAGTGGGGGGTATTCAGTACTTC. It encodes CASSRVGGIQYF. Full variable domain (remainder filled in from reference TRBV7-2 and TRBJ2-4): GAGVSQSPSNKVTEKGKDVELRCDPISGHTALYWYRQSLGQGLEFLIYFQGNSAPDKSGLPSDRFSAERTGGSVSTLTIQRTQQEDSAVYLCASSRVGGIQYFGAGTRLSVL.

With respect to this clone: Other DNA sequences in this sample translate to the same CDR3. The CDR3 loop is CASSLGLDQPQHF. The DNA of the CDR3 is TGTGCCAGCAGCTTAGGTCTCGATCAGCCCCAGCATTTT. The V and J genes are TRBV7-9 and TRBJ1-5; D remains ambiguous. This CDR3 is built from 13 residues. Trimming pared 1 base from V and 5 bases from J, leaving 6 bases between. In germline, CDR1 is SEHNR, CDR2 FQNEAQ (reference sequence).

The chain combines TRBV2 with TRBJ2-5; 16 bases fit TRBD2. The germline V gene encodes CDR1 SNHLY and CDR2 FYNNEI. The CDR3 runs 18 residues. V lost 6 bases to trimming and J lost 1 base; unmatched junction nucleotides: 8. This chain's CDR3 is CASRASGTSGGAQETQYF. The CDR3 region has the DNA TGTGCCAGCAGGGCATCCGGGACTAGCGGGGGGGCCCAAGAGACCCAGTACTTC.

This chain uses TRBV2 with TRBJ1-6; weak D call: TRBD1 (6 bases). Germline CDR1 reads SNHLY; CDR2 reads FYNNEI. V lost 3 bases, J lost 0 bases, and 12 bases lay in between. The length of the CDR3 is 17 residues. CDR3 sequence: CASSDGQSRSYNSPLHF. DNA of the CDR3: TGTGCCAGCAGTGACGGACAGTCCCGCTCCTATAATTCACCCCTCCACTTT.

The V and J genes are TRBV10-3 and TRBJ2-5; 10 nucleotides match TRBD1. Losses at the gene ends were 6 bases for V and 4 bases for J; bases not matched to a gene: 2. This CDR3 contains 13 residues. Germline CDR1 reads ENHRY; CDR2 reads SYGVKD. The CDR3 DNA reads as TGTGCCATCAGCAGGGACAGGGGAGAGACCCAGTACTTC. It encodes CAISRDRGETQYF.

The chain has TRBV4-1 and TRBJ2-7; D remains unclear. Trimming left V 0 bases short and J 2 bases short, with 14 bases between. The CDR3 covers 16 residues. CDR1 is MGHRA and CDR2 is YSYEKL in the germline V gene. In DNA form, the CDR3 reads TGCGCCAGCAGCCAAGATCAAGTTACCCTTACCTACGAGCAGTACTTC. This encodes CASSQDQVTLTYEQYF.

Only one count was recorded for this clone. This chain connects TRBV5-1 to TRBJ1-5; TRBD1 aligns across 7 bases. Per germline, CDR1 SGHRS and CDR2 YFSETQ. The J segment lost 1 base and the V segment lost 4 bases, leaving 5 bases of the junction unmatched. The CDR3 spans 15 residues. CDR3: CASSMGTESNQPQHF. CDR3 DNA: TGCGCCAGCAGCATGGGGACAGAAAGCAATCAGCCCCAGCATTTT.

The sample holds one count of this clone. The chain combines TRBV2 with TRBJ2-5; D may be TRBD2 (5 bases). The V end was cut by 5 bases, the J end by 2 bases, with 18 bases between. Looked up from germline, CDR1 is SNHLY and CDR2 is FYNNEI. There are 16 residues in the CDR3. This CDR3 is CASSISGSNLQETQYF. The CDR3 DNA follows: TGTGCCAGCAGTATAAGTGGGAGTAATCTTCAAGAGACCCAGTACTTC. The variable domain in full, with the rest retrieved from reference TRBV2 and TRBJ2-5, is EPEVTQTPSHQVTQMGQEVILRCVPISNHLYFYWYRQILGQKVEFLVSFYNNEISEKSEIFDDQFSVERPDGSNFTLKIRSTKLEDSAMYFCASSISGSNLQETQYFGPGTRLLVL.

The chain is built from TRBV27 and TRBJ2-7, with D uncertain. The CDR3 extends over 11 amino acids. V lost 1 base and J 4 bases, leaving 2 bases between the germline ends. Germline V gene data show CDR1 as MNHEY and CDR2 as SMNVEV (reference sequence). CDR3 coding DNA: TGTGCCAGCAGTTTATGGTACGAGCAGTACTTC. As protein: CASSLWYEQYF.

This clone was counted between two and nine times. The chain uses TRBV5-1 and TRBJ2-3, with TRBD1 identical over 7 bases. Germline-derived CDR1 and CDR2 are SGHRS and YFSETQ. The CDR3 runs to 16 residues. V gave up 0 bases and J gave up 0 bases; unmatched junction bases: 4. The CDR3 region is CASSLAPTGSTDTQYF. The DNA for the CDR3 is TGCGCCAGCAGCTTGGCCCCGACAGGGAGCACAGATACGCAGTATTTT.

This sequence joins TRBV2 and TRBJ2-5, with TRBD2 matching 9 bases. CDR3 length: 15 amino acids. V shed 2 bases and J 4 bases; nucleotides not matched to a gene: 5. Germline V gene lookup returns CDR1 SNHLY and CDR2 FYNNEI. CDR3 nucleotides: TGTGCCAGCAGTGAAACGGGACTAGCCCTAGAGACCCAGTACTTC. It yields the protein CASSETGLALETQYF.

This chain uses TRBV25-1 with TRBJ2-7; the match to TRBD1 covers 9 bases. The germline CDR1 and CDR2 sequences are MGHDK and SYGVNS. V lost 4 bases to trimming and J lost 0 bases; unmatched junction nucleotides: 7. This CDR3 has 16 amino acids. The CDR3 DNA reads as TGTGCCAGCAGTGCGCACGGGACAGGGTCCTCCTACGAGCAGTACTTC. Amino acid sequence: CASSAHGTGSSYEQYF.

The chain uses TRBV19 and TRBJ1-1; weak D call: TRBD1 (6 bases). From germline, CDR1 is LNHDA and CDR2 SQIVND (reference sequence). This CDR3 has 15 amino acids. The ends were cut back, 6 bases at V and 1 base at J, with 15 bases in the middle. The DNA for the CDR3 is TGTGCCAGTAGCCCAATTGGGGACAAGAACACTGAAGCTTTCTTT. It codes for CASSPIGDKNTEAFF.